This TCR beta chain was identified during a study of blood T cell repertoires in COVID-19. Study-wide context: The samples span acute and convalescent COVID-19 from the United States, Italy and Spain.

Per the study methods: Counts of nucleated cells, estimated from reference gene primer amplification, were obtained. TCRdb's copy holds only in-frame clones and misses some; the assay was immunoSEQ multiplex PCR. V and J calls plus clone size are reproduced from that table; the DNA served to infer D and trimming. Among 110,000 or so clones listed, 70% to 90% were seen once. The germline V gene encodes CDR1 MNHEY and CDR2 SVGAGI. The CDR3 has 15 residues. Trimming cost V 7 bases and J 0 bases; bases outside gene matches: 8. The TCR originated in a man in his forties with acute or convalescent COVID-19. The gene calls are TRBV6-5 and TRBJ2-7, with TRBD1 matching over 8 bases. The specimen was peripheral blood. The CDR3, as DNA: TGTGCCAGCAACAGACAGGGGTTGGGCTCCTACGAGCAGTACTTC. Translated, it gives CASNRQGLGSYEQYF.